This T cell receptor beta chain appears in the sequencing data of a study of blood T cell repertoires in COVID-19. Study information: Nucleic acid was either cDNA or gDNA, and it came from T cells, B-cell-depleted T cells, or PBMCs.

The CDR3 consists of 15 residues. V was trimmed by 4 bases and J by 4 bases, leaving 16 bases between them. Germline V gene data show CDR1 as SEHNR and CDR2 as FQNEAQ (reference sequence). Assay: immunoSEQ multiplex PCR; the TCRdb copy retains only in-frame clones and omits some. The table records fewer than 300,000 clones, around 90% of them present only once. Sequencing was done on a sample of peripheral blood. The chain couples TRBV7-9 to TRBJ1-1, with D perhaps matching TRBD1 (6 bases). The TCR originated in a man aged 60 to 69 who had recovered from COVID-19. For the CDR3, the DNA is TGTGCCAGCAGCTACAAGGGGGGGGCGACCACTGAAGCTTTCTTT. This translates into CASSYKGGATTEAFF.